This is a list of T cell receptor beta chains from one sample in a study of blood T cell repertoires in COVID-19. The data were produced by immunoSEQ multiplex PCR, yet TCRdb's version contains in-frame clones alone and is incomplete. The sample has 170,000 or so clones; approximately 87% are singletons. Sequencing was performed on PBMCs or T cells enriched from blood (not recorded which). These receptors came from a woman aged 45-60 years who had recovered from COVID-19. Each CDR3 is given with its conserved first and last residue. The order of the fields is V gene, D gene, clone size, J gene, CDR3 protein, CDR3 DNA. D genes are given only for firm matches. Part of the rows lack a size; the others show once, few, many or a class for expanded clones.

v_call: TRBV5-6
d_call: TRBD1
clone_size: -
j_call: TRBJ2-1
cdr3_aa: CASSRGTDPYNEQFF
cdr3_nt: TGTGCCAGCAGCAGAGGGACAGACCCCTACAATGAGCAGTTCTTC

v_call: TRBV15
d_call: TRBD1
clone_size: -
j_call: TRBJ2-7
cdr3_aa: CATSGPRGGKFYEQYF
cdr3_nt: TGTGCCACCAGCGGACCCCGAGGGGGCAAGTTCTACGAGCAGTACTTC

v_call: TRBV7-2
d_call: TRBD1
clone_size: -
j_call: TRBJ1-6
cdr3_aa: CASSLPGQYNSPLHF
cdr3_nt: TGTGCCAGCAGCTTACCGGGACAGTATAATTCACCCCTCCACTTT

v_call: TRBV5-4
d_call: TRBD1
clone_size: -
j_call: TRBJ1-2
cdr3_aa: CASTTGGQAGYTF
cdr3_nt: TGTGCCAGCACCACAGGGGGGCAGGCGGGCTACACCTTC

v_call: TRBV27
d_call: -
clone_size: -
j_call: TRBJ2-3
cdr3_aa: CASSVGGPKMQGITDTQYF
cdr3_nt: TGTGCCAGCAGTGTCGGGGGGCCAAAAATGCAAGGAATCACAGATACGCAGTATTTT

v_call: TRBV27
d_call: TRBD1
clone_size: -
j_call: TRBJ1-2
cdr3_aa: CASSLEADRGIPSF
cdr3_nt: TGTGCCAGCAGCCTCGAAGCAGACAGGGGAATCCCGTCCTTC

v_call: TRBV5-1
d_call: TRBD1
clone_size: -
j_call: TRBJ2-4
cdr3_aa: CASSLAGTGGSKNIQYF
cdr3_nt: TGCGCCAGCAGCTTGGCCGGGACAGGGGGAAGCAAAAACATTCAGTACTTC

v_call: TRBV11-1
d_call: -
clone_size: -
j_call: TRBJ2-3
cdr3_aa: CASSAQELATDTQYF
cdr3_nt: TGTGCCAGCAGCGCTCAGGAGCTAGCCACAGATACGCAGTATTTT

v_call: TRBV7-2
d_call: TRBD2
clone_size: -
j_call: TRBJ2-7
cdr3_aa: CASSWGGLAGVEQYF
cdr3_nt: TGTGCCAGCAGCTGGGGCGGACTAGCGGGGGTCGAGCAGTACTTC

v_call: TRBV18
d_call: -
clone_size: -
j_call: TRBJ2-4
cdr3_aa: CASSPRTEGIQYF
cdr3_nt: TGTGCCAGCTCACCCCGGACGGAGGGCATTCAGTACTTC

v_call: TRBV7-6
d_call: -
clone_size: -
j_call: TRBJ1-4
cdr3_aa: CASSVAGATNEKLFF
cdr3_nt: TGTGCCAGCAGCGTAGCCGGAGCAACTAATGAAAAACTGTTTTTT

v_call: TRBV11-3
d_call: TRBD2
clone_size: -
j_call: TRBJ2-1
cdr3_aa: CASSLEGGGAYEQFF
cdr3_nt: TGTGCCAGCAGCTTAGAAGGCGGGGGGGCATATGAGCAGTTCTTC

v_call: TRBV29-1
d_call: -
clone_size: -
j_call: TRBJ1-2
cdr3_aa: CSVSGGGLPFNYGYTF
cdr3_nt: TGCAGCGTATCAGGCGGAGGCCTACCATTCAACTATGGCTACACCTTC

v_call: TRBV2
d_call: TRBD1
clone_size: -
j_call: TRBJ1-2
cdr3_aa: CASSEPRGDRSMEYGYTF
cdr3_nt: TGTGCCAGCAGTGAACCGCGGGGGGACAGATCTATGGAGTATGGCTACACCTTC

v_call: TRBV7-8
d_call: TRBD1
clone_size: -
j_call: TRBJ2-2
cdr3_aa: CASSFYRGTGELFF
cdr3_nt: TGTGCCAGCAGCTTTTACAGGGGGACCGGGGAGCTGTTTTTT

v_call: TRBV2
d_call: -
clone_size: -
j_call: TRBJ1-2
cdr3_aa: CASSEGAGYGYTF
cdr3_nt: TGTGCCAGCAGTGAGGGGGCAGGATATGGCTACACCTTC

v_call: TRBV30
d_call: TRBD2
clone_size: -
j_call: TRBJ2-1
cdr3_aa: CAWSRVLAGATARNEQFF
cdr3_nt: TGTGCCTGGAGTCGGGTTCTAGCGGGGGCGACAGCAAGAAATGAGCAGTTCTTC

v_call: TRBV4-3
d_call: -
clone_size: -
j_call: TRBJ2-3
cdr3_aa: CASSQGTGADTQYF
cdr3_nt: TGCGCCAGCAGCCAAGGTACCGGGGCAGATACGCAGTATTTT

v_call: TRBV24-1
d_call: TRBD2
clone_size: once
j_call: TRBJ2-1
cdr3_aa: CATSDSGTTHNEQFF
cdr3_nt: TGTGCCACCAGTGATTCCGGGACTACCCACAATGAGCAGTTCTTC

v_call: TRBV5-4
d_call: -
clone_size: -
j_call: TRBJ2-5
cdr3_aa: CASSSSGLRARHEVYKTQYF
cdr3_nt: TGTGCCAGCAGCTCGTCAGGGTTACGAGCCCGACATGAAGTTTATAAGACCCAGTACTTC

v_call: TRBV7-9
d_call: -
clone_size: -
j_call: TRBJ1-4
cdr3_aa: CASSLGRGDKLFF
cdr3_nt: TGTGCCAGCAGCTTAGGCAGGGGAGATAAACTGTTTTTT

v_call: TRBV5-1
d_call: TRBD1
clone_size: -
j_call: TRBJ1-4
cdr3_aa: CASSLGGTASNEKLFF
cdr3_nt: TGCGCCAGCAGCTTGGGGGGGACAGCGTCGAATGAAAAACTGTTTTTT

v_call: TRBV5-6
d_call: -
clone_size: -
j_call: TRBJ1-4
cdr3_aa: CASSLVTATNEKLFF
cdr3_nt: TGTGCCAGCAGCTTGGTCACTGCAACTAATGAAAAACTGTTTTTT

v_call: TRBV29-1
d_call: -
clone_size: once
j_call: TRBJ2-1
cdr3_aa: CSVEESGSSYNEQFF
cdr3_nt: TGCAGCGTTGAAGAGAGCGGTTCTTCCTACAATGAGCAGTTCTTC

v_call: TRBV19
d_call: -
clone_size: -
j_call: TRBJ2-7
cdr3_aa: CASSVRDLGYEQYF
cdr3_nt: TGTGCCAGTAGTGTCCGGGATTTAGGCTACGAGCAGTACTTC

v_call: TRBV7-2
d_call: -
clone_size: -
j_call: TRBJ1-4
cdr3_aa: CASSLLFPSNEKLFF
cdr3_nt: TGTGCCAGCAGCTTACTCTTTCCCTCTAATGAAAAACTGTTTTTT

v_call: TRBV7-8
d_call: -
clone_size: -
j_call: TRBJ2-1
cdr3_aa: CASSLFPGVNEQFF
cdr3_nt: TGTGCCAGCAGCTTATTTCCAGGGGTCAATGAGCAGTTCTTC

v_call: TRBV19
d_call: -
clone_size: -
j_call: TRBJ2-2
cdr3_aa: CASSDLPMNTGELFF
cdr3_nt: TGTGCCAGTAGTGACTTACCGATGAACACCGGGGAGCTGTTTTTT

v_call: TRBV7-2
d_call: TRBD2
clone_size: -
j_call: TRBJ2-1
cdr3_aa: CASSLIAGVYNEQFF
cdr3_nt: TGTGCCAGCAGCTTAATAGCGGGGGTTTACAATGAGCAGTTCTTC

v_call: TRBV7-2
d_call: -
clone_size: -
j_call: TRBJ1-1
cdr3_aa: CASSLAEQGFVGQQTEAFF
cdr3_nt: TGTGCCAGCAGCTTAGCAGAACAGGGTTTCGTAGGGCAACAGACTGAAGCTTTCTTT

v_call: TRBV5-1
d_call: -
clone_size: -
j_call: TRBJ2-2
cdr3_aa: CASAPQSGNPGELFF
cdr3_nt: TGCGCCAGCGCGCCCCAGTCGGGGAACCCCGGGGAGCTGTTTTTT

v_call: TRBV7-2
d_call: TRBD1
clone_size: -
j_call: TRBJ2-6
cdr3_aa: CASSPRDRGLGANVLTF
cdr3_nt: TGTGCCAGCAGCCCCCGGGACAGGGGGCTTGGGGCCAACGTCCTGACTTTC

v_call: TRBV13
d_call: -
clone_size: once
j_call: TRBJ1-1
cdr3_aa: CASSLNPGLTEAFF
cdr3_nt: TGTGCCAGCAGCTTAAATCCGGGGTTGACTGAAGCTTTCTTT

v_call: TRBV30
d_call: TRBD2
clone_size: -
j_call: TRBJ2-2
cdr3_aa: CAGLADTGELFF
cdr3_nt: TGTGCGGGACTAGCGGACACCGGGGAGCTGTTTTTT

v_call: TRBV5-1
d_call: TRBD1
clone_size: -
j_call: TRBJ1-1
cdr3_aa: CASSSRTGSLNTEAFF
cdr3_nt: TGCGCCAGCAGCTCGAGGACAGGGAGCCTGAACACTGAAGCTTTCTTT

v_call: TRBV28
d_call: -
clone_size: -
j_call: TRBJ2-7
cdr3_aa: CASSFLHEQYF
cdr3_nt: TGTGCCAGCAGTTTTCTTCACGAGCAGTACTTC

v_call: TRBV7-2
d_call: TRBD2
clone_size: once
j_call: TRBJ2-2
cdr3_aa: CASSLARSSGGDTGELFF
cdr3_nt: TGTGCCAGCAGCTTAGCGCGTTCGAGCGGGGGGGACACCGGGGAGCTGTTTTTT

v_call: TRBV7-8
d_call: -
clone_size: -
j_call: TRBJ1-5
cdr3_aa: CASSFIQGPGQPQHF
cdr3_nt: TGTGCCAGCAGCTTCATACAGGGCCCAGGGCAGCCCCAGCATTTT

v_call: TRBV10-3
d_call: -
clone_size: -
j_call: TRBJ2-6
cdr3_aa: CAIRPQGSGANVLTF
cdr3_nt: TGTGCCATCAGGCCTCAGGGGTCTGGGGCCAACGTCCTGACTTTC

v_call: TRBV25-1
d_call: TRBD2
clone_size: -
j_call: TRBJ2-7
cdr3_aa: CASSPRGLAGGYEQYF
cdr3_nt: TGTGCCAGCAGTCCCCGGGGACTAGCGGGAGGCTACGAGCAGTACTTC

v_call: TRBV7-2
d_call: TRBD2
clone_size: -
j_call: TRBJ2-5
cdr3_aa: CASSFRLAGGPGETQYF
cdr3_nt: TGTGCCAGCAGCTTTAGACTAGCGGGGGGGCCGGGAGAGACCCAGTACTTC

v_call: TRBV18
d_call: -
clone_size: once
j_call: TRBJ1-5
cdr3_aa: CASSPDSPYSNQPQHF
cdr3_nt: TGTGCCAGCTCGCCTGACAGTCCCTATAGCAATCAGCCCCAGCATTTT

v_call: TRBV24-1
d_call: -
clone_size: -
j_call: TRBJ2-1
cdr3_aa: CATTRDWDEQFF
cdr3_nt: TGTGCCACCACCCGGGACTGGGATGAGCAGTTCTTC

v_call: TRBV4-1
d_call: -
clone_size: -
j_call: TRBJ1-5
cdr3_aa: CASSYRDSNQPQHF
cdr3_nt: TGCGCCAGCAGCTACCGGGACTCCAATCAGCCCCAGCATTTT

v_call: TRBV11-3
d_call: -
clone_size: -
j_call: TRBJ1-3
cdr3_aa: CASSLVRSGNTIYF
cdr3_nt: TGTGCCAGCAGCTTAGTCAGATCCGGAAACACCATATATTTT

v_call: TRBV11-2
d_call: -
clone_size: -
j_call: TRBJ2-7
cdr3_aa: CASSAALRTYEQYF
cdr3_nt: TGTGCCAGCAGCGCGGCGTTGAGGACCTACGAGCAGTACTTC

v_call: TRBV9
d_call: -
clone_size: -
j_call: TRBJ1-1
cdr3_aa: CASSVGQNSFMNTEAFF
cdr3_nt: TGTGCCAGCAGCGTAGGACAGAATTCGTTCATGAACACTGAAGCTTTCTTT

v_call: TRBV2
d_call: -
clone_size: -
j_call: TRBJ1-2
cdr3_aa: CASRGGLGYTF
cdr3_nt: TGTGCCAGCAGGGGGGGACTTGGCTACACCTTC

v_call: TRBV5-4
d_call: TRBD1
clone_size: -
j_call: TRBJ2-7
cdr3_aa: CASSPQGKLYEQYF
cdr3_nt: TGTGCCAGCAGCCCACAGGGGAAGCTATACGAGCAGTACTTC

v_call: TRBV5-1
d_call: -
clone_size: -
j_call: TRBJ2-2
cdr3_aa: CASSTTPGTNTGELFF
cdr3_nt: TGCGCCAGCAGCACAACCCCAGGGACGAACACCGGGGAGCTGTTTTTT